This T cell receptor (beta chain) was profiled in a study of T cells expressing NK-cell markers. Study context: The TCR beta repertoires originated in sorted CD3+CD56+NKG2C+, CD3+CD56+NKG2C- and CD3+CD56-NKG2C+ T cells.

Making the TCR beta cDNA relied on 5'RACE template switching with UMIs. Reprocessing the 5' RACE reads, TCRdb reports a single entry for every CDR3 protein and omits DNA. The clone table shows about 390,000 distinct CDR3 sequences, with the ten largest holding roughly 10%. From germline, CDR1 is MNHNS and CDR2 SASEGT. The CDR3 contains 17 residues. This chain connects TRBV6-1 to TRBJ2-1; checking the TCRdb D call of TRBD2 is not possible without DNA. The sequence was collected from a woman aged 45-60 years in good health. The sequenced sample consisted of blood T cells: a sorted CD56 or NKG2C T cell subset, CD4+ or CD8+ T cells, or bulk PBMC T cells (not recorded which). This CDR3 is CASRGAVAGGMSNEQFF.